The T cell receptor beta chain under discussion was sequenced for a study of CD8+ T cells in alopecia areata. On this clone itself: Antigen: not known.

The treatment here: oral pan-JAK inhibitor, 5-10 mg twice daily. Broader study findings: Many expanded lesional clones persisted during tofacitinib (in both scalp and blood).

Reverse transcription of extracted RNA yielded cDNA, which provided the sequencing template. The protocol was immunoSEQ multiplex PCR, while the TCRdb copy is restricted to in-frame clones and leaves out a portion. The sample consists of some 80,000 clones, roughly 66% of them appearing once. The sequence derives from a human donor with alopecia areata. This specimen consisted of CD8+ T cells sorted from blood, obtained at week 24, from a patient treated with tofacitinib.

CDR3 sequence (DNA): TGTGCCAGCAGCGTAGGGCTATCCCTAGAGACCCAGTACTTC. Its translation: CASSVGLSLETQYF. The chain uses TRBV9 and TRBJ2-5; no clear D. Germline V gives CDR1 SGDLS, CDR2 YYNGEE. This CDR3 has 14 amino acids. V dropped 0 bases and J dropped 4 bases, with 10 bases sitting between them.